This TCR beta chain was captured in a study of patients and donors after allogeneic stem cell transplantation. V lost 8 bases, J lost 7 bases, and 12 bases lay in between. This CDR3 comprises 13 residues. Germline CDR1 and CDR2: SNHLY and FYNNEI. This clonotype has only a few counts. TCRdb re-called the RT-PCR reads through MiXCR, storing one row per CDR3 protein. The sample lists approximately 200,000 distinct CDR3 sequences; about 38% were seen once. The source material was blood, either unsorted or a sorted T cell fraction (not recorded which). This chain connects TRBV2 to TRBJ1-6; D perhaps matches TRBD1 (5 bases). The sequence derives from a human donor who was either an allogeneic HSCT recipient or a stem cell or donor lymphocyte infusion donor (not recorded which). It is not recorded whose cells these are; they may come from a transplant donor. The CDR3 reads CASGGDSNSPLHF. CDR3 in DNA: TGTGCCAGCGGGGGGGACTCAAATTCACCCCTCCACTTT.